Listed below are T cell receptor beta chains from one sample, sequenced in a study of T cell repertoires in cytomegalovirus infection. One entry per CDR3 protein, called by TCRdb with MiXCR from the reads. The sample has about 250,000 distinct CDR3 sequences; roughly 6.5% are singletons. Sequenced sample: PBMCs. The receptors originated from a human donor in good health (CMV status not recorded). Some clones in this sample may be carry-over from other donors' samples. Both conserved end residues are part of each CDR3. D genes are given only for firm matches. Size tells how often a clone was seen (once, few, many) or the class of an expanded clone, and some rows leave it out.

j_call | v_call | clone_size | d_call | cdr3_nt | cdr3_aa
TRBJ1-5 | TRBV6-2/TRBV6-3 | many | TRBD1 | TGTGCCAGCAGCCGAGGGGACAGGGTTCAGCCCCAGCATTTT | CASSRGDRVQPQHF
TRBJ2-1 | TRBV7-3 | many | TRBD2 | TGTGCCAGCAGCCCGACTAGCGGGAGCTCCTACAATGAGCAGTTCTTC | CASSPTSGSSYNEQFF
TRBJ1-1 | TRBV14 | few | - | TGTGCCAGCAGCCCGAGGGTTATCTCCTTTTTGACTGAAGCTTTCTTT | CASSPRVISFLTEAFF
TRBJ1-2 | TRBV13 | many | TRBD1 | TGTGCCAGCAGCAACCTCACAGGGGGAGGAGGCTACACCTTC | CASSNLTGGGGYTF
TRBJ1-1 | TRBV29-1 | many | TRBD1 | TGCAGCGTTGCCCCGGGACAGGGGATGAACACTGAAGCTTTCTTT | CSVAPGQGMNTEAFF
TRBJ1-2 | TRBV6-5 | many | TRBD1 | TGTGCCAGCAGTTACAACAGGGGGCCTTCTAACTATGGCTACACCTTC | CASSYNRGPSNYGYTF
TRBJ2-1 | TRBV6-2/TRBV6-3 | few | - | TGTGCCAGCAGAGGGGACGCTCCCGGGCAGTTCTTC | CASRGDAPGQFF
TRBJ2-7 | TRBV20-1 | many | TRBD1 | TGCAGTGCAAGGACAGGGTCCGACGAGCAGTACTTC | CSARTGSDEQYF
TRBJ2-7 | TRBV18 | - | - | TGTGCCAGCTCACTGATATTGGGCTCTCCGAGCTCCTACGAGCAGTACTTC | CASSLILGSPSSYEQYF
TRBJ1-6 | TRBV20-1 | many | - | TGCAGTGCTCCCCTTTTGCCGCGCAATTCACCCCTCCACTTT | CSAPLLPRNSPLHF
TRBJ2-1 | TRBV7-2 | many | - | TGTGCCAGCAGCTTATCGCGGTACTCCTACAATGAGCAGTTCTTC | CASSLSRYSYNEQFF
TRBJ2-7 | TRBV7-2 | many | - | TGTGCCAGCAGCTTAGGTCGATTATCCTACGAGCAGTACTTC | CASSLGRLSYEQYF
TRBJ2-2 | TRBV27 | many | - | TGTGCCAGCAGTTTCCCCGGACAGACAAACGGGGAGCTGTTTTTT | CASSFPGQTNGELFF
TRBJ2-2 | TRBV7-2 | many | - | TGTGCCAGCAGCTTAGGGCGTCTCAGATCGAACACCGGGGAGCTGTTTTTT | CASSLGRLRSNTGELFF
TRBJ1-1 | TRBV2 | many | TRBD1 | TGTGCCAGCAGTGAACGAGGGGGCCTGAGAACTGAAGCTTTCTTT | CASSERGGLRTEAFF
TRBJ1-4 | TRBV7-2 | many | - | TGTGCCAGCAGCTTACAACCAGGGCAGGGTGAAAAACTGTTTTTT | CASSLQPGQGEKLFF
TRBJ2-5 | TRBV20-1 | many | TRBD2 | TGCAGTGCTAGTACTCGGACTAGCGGAGGAGAGACCCAGTACTTC | CSASTRTSGGETQYF
TRBJ2-1 | TRBV6-5 | many | - | TGTGCCAGCAGGGCGCCGGGACAAGCTTACAATGAGCAGTTCTTC | CASRAPGQAYNEQFF
TRBJ2-6 | TRBV9 | - | - | TGTGCCAGCAGCGTAGCCCCGCAGAGCTCTGGGGCCAACGTCCTGACTTTC | CASSVAPQSSGANVLTF
TRBJ2-5 | TRBV7-2 | many | - | TGTGCCAGCAGTTTTCCCCGCGGGACTCAAGAGACCCAGTACTTC | CASSFPRGTQETQYF
TRBJ1-2 | TRBV20-1 | many | TRBD1 | TGCAGTGCTAGAGCGGGTGGACAGGGCAGTGGCTACACCTTC | CSARAGGQGSGYTF
TRBJ1-5 | TRBV7-2 | many | - | TGTGCCAGCAGCGAAGTGGGCCGACAGCCCCAGCATTTT | CASSEVGRQPQHF
TRBJ1-1 | TRBV5-1 | many | - | TGCGCCAGCAGCTTGGCCGAGGGCACTGAAGCTTTCTTT | CASSLAEGTEAFF
TRBJ2-5 | TRBV6-2/TRBV6-3 | few | - | TGTGCCGGCGGTTCCAGCGGACAAGAGACCCAGTACTTC | CAGGSSGQETQYF
TRBJ1-1 | TRBV4-3 | many | - | TGCGCCAGCAGCCAAGTGCCAGGGGCGCATTTGGATTTCTTT | CASSQVPGAHLDFF
TRBJ2-3 | TRBV29-1 | many | TRBD2 | TGCAGCGTTGCGAAGTGGCGGGGGGACACAGATACGCAGTATTTT | CSVAKWRGDTDTQYF
TRBJ2-6 | TRBV19 | many | - | TGTGCCAGTAGTAGGGGTATCGGGGCTGGGGCCAACGTCCTGACTTTC | CASSRGIGAGANVLTF
TRBJ2-5 | TRBV29-1 | many | - | TGCAGCGCCCGGACTGGTGAAGAGACCCAGTACTTC | CSARTGEETQYF
TRBJ2-5 | TRBV14 | many | - | TGTGCCAGCAGCCAAGATCAGCTGAGGACCCAGTACTTC | CASSQDQLRTQYF
TRBJ2-7 | TRBV7-2 | many | - | TGTGCCAGCAGCTTAGACGAGTACGAGCAGTACTTC | CASSLDEYEQYF
TRBJ1-2 | TRBV7-8 | many | - | TGTGCCAGCAGCTCTACGACCCCTCATCGTGATAGAGACACCTTC | CASSSTTPHRDRDTF
TRBJ2-5 | TRBV10-3 | many | - | TGTGCCATCAGTGAGGGGAGAGTTGCCGTGACAGAGACCCAGTACTTC | CAISEGRVAVTETQYF
TRBJ2-3 | TRBV18 | - | TRBD1 | TGTGCCAGCTCACCGGGACAGGAGGCAAGAAATACGCAGTATTTT | CASSPGQEARNTQYF
TRBJ1-5 | TRBV2 | - | TRBD1 | TGTGCCAGCAACGGCAGGGGGAATCAGCCCCAGCATTTT | CASNGRGNQPQHF
TRBJ1-2 | TRBV20-1 | many | - | TGCAGTGCTAGAGATAGGGAGACAGACTATGGCTACACCTTC | CSARDRETDYGYTF
TRBJ1-1 | TRBV18 | - | TRBD1 | TGTGCCAGCTCACTAGCGGGACAGCAGAACACTGAAGCTTTCTTT | CASSLAGQQNTEAFF
TRBJ2-7 | TRBV19 | many | - | TGTGCCAGTAGTCGAAACCGGGACGGGGGCGCGACCCAGCAGTACTTC | CASSRNRDGGATQQYF
TRBJ1-2 | TRBV7-2 | many | - | TGTGCCAGCAGCTTACCAGGGCGCTATGGCTACACCTTC | CASSLPGRYGYTF
TRBJ1-2 | TRBV7-2 | few | - | TGTGCCAGCAGCCGTCCTGGGGAAGGCTACACCTTC | CASSRPGEGYTF
TRBJ1-1 | TRBV7-9 | many | - | TGTGCCAGCAGCCGCCTATATGGGGACACTGAAGCTTTCTTT | CASSRLYGDTEAFF
TRBJ2-5 | TRBV2 | many | TRBD2 | TGTGCCAGCAACTCGGGACTAGCGCAAGAGACCCAGTACTTC | CASNSGLAQETQYF
TRBJ2-1 | TRBV4-3 | many | - | TGCGCCTCCTCCCCCCTGAACGGGAATGAGCAGTTCTTC | CASSPLNGNEQFF
TRBJ1-3 | TRBV7-2 | many | - | TGTGCCAGCAGCCAATCGAGGGTCATTGGAAACACCATATATTTT | CASSQSRVIGNTIYF
TRBJ2-2 | TRBV29-1 | many | - | TGCAGCGTGGCACCGGGACACCGGTCCGGGGAGCTGTTTTTT | CSVAPGHRSGELFF
TRBJ2-7 | TRBV5-1 | many | - | TGCGCCAGCAGCTTGGAGGGCGGCAACGAGCAGTACTTC | CASSLEGGNEQYF